The sequence of this T cell receptor beta chain was determined in a study of blood T cell repertoires in COVID-19 (dated by TCRdb to the early 2020s). A note on the overall study: Collaborator samples came from the United States, Italy and Spain and covered acute and convalescent phases of COVID-19. The material from the prospective study consisted of cDNA or gDNA derived from T cells, B-cell-depleted T cells, or PBMCs. Deeply sampled blood TCRbeta repertoires from subjects exposed to, actively infected with, or recovered from COVID-19 were included in the dataset. The repertoires were released in a freely available public database meant as a resource for research on the immune response to SARS-CoV-2. The samples were drawn from the first 160 participants of the ongoing ImmuneRACE study and from 1,254 subjects provided by 6 global collaborators. Nearly every sample came with metadata listing a de-identified subject ID, COVID-19 status, age in years and sex. Where available, HLA class I and class II types were taken from metadata supplied by the sample provider and were not determined by assay-based typing. The paper's findings and limits, for the study overall: The quantity of clinical and demographic metadata differed by source and by participant and was supplied without curation.

Based on the germline V gene (reference sequence), the CDR1 and CDR2 sequences are LNHDA and SQIVND. V ends up 1 base short and J 4 bases short, with an unmatched junction base count of 8. From its cysteine to its phenylalanine, the CDR3 spans 16 amino acids. Only the CDR3 DNA stays, 48 bases, in frame from base 1. With respect to this clone: What antigen it recognizes has not been identified. No much larger clonotype is one base removed from it; base qualities were not supplied.

At one collaborating source in Seattle, patients were enrolled during active infection and were followed longitudinally through the course of disease. Whole blood was collected in K2EDTA tubes by collaborating institutions according to the institutions' own protocols. For TCRbeta analysis, collaborators shipped samples in one of three forms: frozen whole blood, isolated PBMCs, or DNA extracted from either of those sample types. TCRbeta CDR3 regions were amplified from genomic DNA by means of the immunoSEQ Assay, a bias-controlled multiplex PCR. On the study's bioinformatics: Within the assay, amplification of reference gene primers was used to estimate how many nucleated cells each sample contained. Sequence reads were collapsed and filtered to measure the absolute abundance of every unique TCRbeta CDR3 rearrangement. For each sample, productive Simpson clonality was calculated as the square root of Simpson's diversity index over productive rearrangements. In its TCRdb copy, this immuneACCESS table keeps in-frame sequences only and misses some clones. Where compared with another copy, unresolved V genes explain less than half of these, and the others have no known cause. V, J and clone size were drawn from that table, and D and trimming were deduced from the DNA. Counted in this sample were around 320,000 clones; nearly 90% of them appeared once. Jointly, the top ten make up 11% of the sample.

The material sequenced was peripheral blood. This sequence originates from a woman aged 25 to 45 with COVID-19, enrolled during active disease. The chain is assembled from TRBV19 and TRBJ2-7; the central 9 bases match TRBD1. The CDR3 protein: CASSIGSGTGRYEQYF. The sequence in DNA is TGTGCCAGTAGTATAGGTTCCGGGACAGGGAGGTACGAGCAGTACTTC.